The rows below give T cell receptor beta chains drawn from one sample of a study of blood T cell repertoires in COVID-19. TCRdb's copy holds only in-frame clones and misses some; the assay was immunoSEQ multiplex PCR. The sample gives some 240,000 clones, around 90% of which show up once; around 3.1% is in the top ten. The specimen was PBMCs or T cells enriched from blood (not recorded which). Receptors were obtained from a woman in her 40s who had been exposed to COVID-19. Both conserved end residues are part of each CDR3. D genes are given only for firm matches. Not every row has a clone size; where given, it reads once, few, many or a size class.

clone_size: once
d_call: TRBD1
v_call: TRBV5-1
j_call: TRBJ2-5
cdr3_nt: TGCGCCAGCAGCTTGGGGCCGAAAACAGGGGGCCAAGAGACCCAGTACTTC
cdr3_aa: CASSLGPKTGGQETQYF

clone_size: few
d_call: -
v_call: TRBV24-1
j_call: TRBJ2-1
cdr3_nt: TGTGCCACCAGTGGTTTCGACAATGAGCAGTTCTTC
cdr3_aa: CATSGFDNEQFF

clone_size: -
d_call: TRBD1
v_call: TRBV6-5
j_call: TRBJ1-5
cdr3_nt: TGTGCCAGCAGGGCGGGACAGAAAAATCAGCCCCAGCATTTT
cdr3_aa: CASRAGQKNQPQHF

clone_size: -
d_call: -
v_call: TRBV7-2
j_call: TRBJ2-2
cdr3_nt: TGTGCCAGCAGCTTACGCAGGGCGAGTGGGGCGAACACCGGGGAGCTGTTTTTT
cdr3_aa: CASSLRRASGANTGELFF

clone_size: -
d_call: TRBD1
v_call: TRBV12-3/TRBV12-4
j_call: TRBJ1-6
cdr3_nt: TGTGCCAGCAGTCCTAGGGGGCGTTCACCCCTCCACTTT
cdr3_aa: CASSPRGRSPLHF

clone_size: -
d_call: -
v_call: TRBV2
j_call: TRBJ1-1
cdr3_nt: TGTGCCAGCAGTGAAGCGCTTATACGGGGGGTAGCTTTCTTT
cdr3_aa: CASSEALIRGVAFF

clone_size: once
d_call: -
v_call: TRBV4-3
j_call: TRBJ2-3
cdr3_nt: TGCGCCAGCAGCCGAGAGGGACTTCCTTCGGATACGCAGTATTTT
cdr3_aa: CASSREGLPSDTQYF

clone_size: -
d_call: TRBD1
v_call: TRBV24-1
j_call: TRBJ1-2
cdr3_nt: TGTGCCACCAGTGACTCGACAGGGGGAGCAGCTAACTATGGCTACACCTTC
cdr3_aa: CATSDSTGGAANYGYTF

clone_size: -
d_call: -
v_call: TRBV18
j_call: TRBJ1-5
cdr3_nt: TGTGCCAGCAGGACAGAAGGTAGCAATCAGCCCCAGCATTTT
cdr3_aa: CASRTEGSNQPQHF

clone_size: -
d_call: -
v_call: TRBV7-2
j_call: TRBJ1-5
cdr3_nt: TGTGCCAGCAGCTTAGCAGAGTATAGCAATCAGCCCCAGCATTTT
cdr3_aa: CASSLAEYSNQPQHF

clone_size: -
d_call: -
v_call: TRBV27
j_call: TRBJ2-1
cdr3_nt: TGTGCCAGCAGGATCACGCACAACTCCTACAATGAGCAGTTCTTC
cdr3_aa: CASRITHNSYNEQFF

clone_size: -
d_call: TRBD1
v_call: TRBV5-1
j_call: TRBJ1-1
cdr3_nt: TGCGCCAGCAGTTTGAACTCAGGGGGAAGCACTGAAGCTTTCTTT
cdr3_aa: CASSLNSGGSTEAFF

clone_size: -
d_call: -
v_call: TRBV30
j_call: TRBJ2-4
cdr3_nt: TGTGCCTGGAGCCCCACGCGGGGCATTCAGTACTTC
cdr3_aa: CAWSPTRGIQYF

clone_size: -
d_call: -
v_call: TRBV14
j_call: TRBJ2-1
cdr3_nt: TGTGCCAGCAGCCAAGCGGGGACACACAATGAGCAGTTCTTC
cdr3_aa: CASSQAGTHNEQFF

clone_size: once
d_call: -
v_call: TRBV29-1
j_call: TRBJ2-2
cdr3_nt: TGCACCTCCCAAGCCACCACCGGGGAGCTGTTTTTT
cdr3_aa: CTSQATTGELFF

clone_size: -
d_call: -
v_call: TRBV24-1
j_call: TRBJ2-2
cdr3_nt: TGTGCCACCAGTGATGATTTTGCAGGGTCCACCGGGGAGCTGTTTTTT
cdr3_aa: CATSDDFAGSTGELFF

clone_size: -
d_call: -
v_call: TRBV29-1
j_call: TRBJ1-3
cdr3_nt: TGCAGCGCCCTAGCAGGAAACACCATATATTTT
cdr3_aa: CSALAGNTIYF

clone_size: -
d_call: -
v_call: TRBV28
j_call: TRBJ1-5
cdr3_nt: TGTGCCAGCAGACCGACAGGTTCTCAGCCCCAGCATTTT
cdr3_aa: CASRPTGSQPQHF

clone_size: -
d_call: -
v_call: TRBV6-2/TRBV6-3
j_call: TRBJ1-4
cdr3_nt: TGTGCCAGCAGTTACTCGATGGAGATCCCTAATGAAAAACTGTTTTTT
cdr3_aa: CASSYSMEIPNEKLFF

clone_size: -
d_call: TRBD1
v_call: TRBV27
j_call: TRBJ1-6
cdr3_nt: TGTGCCAGCAGTAGACAGGGCTCGAATTCACCCCTCCACTTT
cdr3_aa: CASSRQGSNSPLHF